The T cell receptor (beta chain) under discussion was sequenced for a study of PD-L1 blockade in urothelial cancer. Study details: Males with bladder-origin urothelial cancer constituted most of the roughly 29 patients. Researchers looked at the blood 3 weeks (second dose) and 6 weeks after treatment began.

Time point: pretreatment peripheral blood. Some clones are missing from TCRdb's copy, which holds only in-frame ones; the method was immunoSEQ multiplex PCR. The data contain some 65,000 clones, under 90% of them singletons. The CDR3 length is 16 residues. CDR1 is SGHRS and CDR2 is YFSETQ in the germline V gene. J lost 0 bases, V lost 5 bases, and 8 bases had no gene match. This clonotype was sampled from a man between 65 and 85 years old with urothelial cancer. The chain uses TRBV5-1 and TRBJ2-1; the match to TRBD1 covers 7 bases. Sequences were derived from PBMCs, sampled around atezolizumab (anti-PD-L1) treatment. Here the CDR3 reads CASRAGTVRSYNEQFF. CDR3 bases: TGCGCCAGCAGGGCCGGGACAGTCCGCTCCTACAATGAGCAGTTCTTC.